These 19 T cell receptor beta chains were all obtained from the same sample, sequenced in a study of T cells in Graves' hyperthyroidism and ophthalmopathy. Amplified regions were TCR beta CDR3 sequences from RNA transcripts. Researchers ran a first-round RT-PCR on the TCR CDR3 using the HTBI primer set. Using its own MiXCR run on the multiplex PCR reads, TCRdb lists one record per CDR3 protein. Here the sample spans some 490,000 distinct CDR3 sequences, roughly 22% being singletons. The sequencing sample was made of blood. These receptors came from a woman in her 70s with Graves' ophthalmopathy.

This sequence joins TRBV6-1 and TRBJ1-1; D possibly corresponds to TRBD1 (6 bases). Trimming pared 6 bases from V and 3 bases from J, leaving 17 bases between. The CDR3 covers 15 residues. Germline CDR1 and CDR2: MNHNS and SASEGT. CDR3 DNA sequence: TGTGCCAGCAGAGAGACAGGAGGGTGGGACACTGAAGCTTTCTTT. It specifies CASRETGGWDTEAFF.

This clonotype was counted a few times. The chain combines TRBV6-2 or TRBV6-3 with TRBJ2-2; 12 nucleotides line up with TRBD2. CDR1 MNHEY and CDR2 SVGEGT come from the germline V gene. The CDR3 spans 18 residues. V was pared by 6 bases and J by 8 bases, with 16 bases of the junction left unmatched. CDR3 in DNA: TGTGCCAGCAGAACGATCGGACTAGCGGGAAAACCTTTGGGGGAGCTGTTTTTT. Translation gives CASRTIGLAGKPLGELFF.

This clonotype showed up just a few times. The chain links TRBV24-1 to TRBJ2-3; 7 positions match TRBD2. The CDR3 runs 14 residues. Germline V gene sequence: CDR1 KGHDR, CDR2 SFDVKD. Trimming removed 6 bases from V and 1 base from J; junction bases left unmatched: 3. This CDR3 reads CATSSTSGTDTQYF. In DNA, the CDR3 is TGTGCCACCAGTTCCACTAGCGGCACAGATACGCAGTATTTT.

This clonotype was picked up a small number of times. V and J are TRBV12-3 or TRBV12-4 and TRBJ1-2, with 8 bases matching TRBD1. J was trimmed by 7 bases and V by 6 bases; bases with no gene match: 16. The CDR3 covers 16 residues. CDR3 residues: CASRKWGGQGGSGYTF. In DNA form, the CDR3 reads TGTGCCAGCAGGAAGTGGGGCGGACAGGGAGGGTCTGGCTACACCTTC.

To note about this clonotype: The junction does not match germline at one end; this may be a read error. V and J are TRBV24-1 and TRBJ1-5; D may be TRBD1 (6 bases). The CDR3 runs to 13 residues. Germline V gene lookup returns CDR1 KGHDR and CDR2 SFDVKD. As DNA, the CDR3 is TGTGCCACCAGTGATTTGCCTCCGGGACAAAAATATTTT. Translated: CATSDLPPGQKYF.

The chain joins TRBV19 to TRBJ2-3, with D perhaps matching TRBD1 or TRBD2 (5 bases each). The CDR3 length is 16 residues. The V gene's germline CDR1 is LNHDA and CDR2 SQIVND (reference sequence). The V and J ends lost 1 base and 9 bases respectively, with 20 bases between them. CDR3: CASSIGSLDGGRTQYF. The CDR3 DNA is TGTGCCAGTAGTATAGGTTCACTAGATGGGGGAAGGACGCAGTATTTT.

This chain connects TRBV24-1 to TRBJ1-5, with a tentative D call TRBD1 (5 bases). This CDR3 comprises 15 residues. Trimming stripped 3 bases from V and 1 base from J, with 9 bases between. Germline V gene sequence: CDR1 KGHDR, CDR2 SFDVKD. Here the CDR3 reads CATSDRGKSNQPQHF. The CDR3 DNA reads TGTGCCACCAGTGATAGGGGAAAGAGCAATCAGCCCCAGCATTTT.

A few counts support this clonotype. The V call is TRBV12-3 or TRBV12-4, the J call TRBJ1-1; D is ambiguous. CDR3 length: 12 amino acids. Trimming shortened V by 7 bases and J by 3 bases, and 9 bases separated the two germline ends. CDR3 sequence: CASKEWDTEAFF. The CDR3, as DNA: TGTGCCAGCAAAGAGTGGGACACTGAAGCTTTCTTT.

In its sample, this clonotype was seen many times. The chain links TRBV28 to TRBJ2-7; D unresolved. The ends were cut back, 5 bases at V and 0 bases at J, with 14 bases in the middle. Looked up from germline, CDR1 is MDHEN and CDR2 is SYDVKM. This CDR3 contains 15 residues. The CDR3 bases are TGTGCCAGCAGTACCGCCCGCGATCTCTCCTACGAGCAGTACTTC. It yields the protein CASSTARDLSYEQYF.

J is TRBJ2-7 and V is TRBV15; D possibly corresponds to TRBD2 (5 bases). V was pared by 0 bases and J by 6 bases, with 9 bases between. The CDR3 covers 13 residues. CDR1 LNHNV and CDR2 YYDKDF come from the germline V gene (reference sequence). The CDR3 DNA reads as TGTGCCACCAGCAGAGATTGGAGGTCCGAGCAGTACTTC. Protein sequence: CATSRDWRSEQYF. The entire variable domain, with the rest obtained from reference TRBV15 and TRBJ2-7, is as follows: DAMVIQNPRYQVTQFGKPVTLSCSQTLNHNVMYWYQQKSSQAPKLLFHYYDKDFNNEADTPDNFQSRRPNTSFCFLDIRSPGLGDTAMYLCATSRDWRSEQYFGPGTRLTVT.

V and J are TRBV19 and TRBJ2-1, with D possibly TRBD2 on 5 matching bases. The germline CDR1 and CDR2 sequences are LNHDA and SQIVND (reference sequence). The ends were cut back, 7 bases at V and 2 bases at J, with 12 bases in the middle. The CDR3 has 14 amino acids. The CDR3 DNA sequence: TGTGCCAGTATGCCAGTCGGGACCTACAATGAGCAGTTCTTC. It yields the protein CASMPVGTYNEQFF.

The chain joins TRBV30 to TRBJ1-6; the D gene is possibly TRBD1 (6 bases). From germline, CDR1 is GTSNPN and CDR2 SVGIG (reference sequence). The CDR3 loop spans 13 amino acids. Deletions cut 7 bases from V and 6 bases from J, with 13 bases between. The CDR3 protein is CAFGGQANSPLHF. CDR3 DNA: TGTGCCTTTGGGGGGCAGGCTAATTCACCCCTCCACTTT.

This clonotype has just a few counts. The chain links TRBV28 to TRBJ2-7; 12 positions match TRBD2. Trimming took 2 bases from V and 6 from J; bases not matched to a gene: 20. Looked up from germline, CDR1 is MDHEN and CDR2 is SYDVKM. The CDR3 loop spans 20 amino acids. CDR3 sequence (DNA): TGTGCCAGCAGTTTAGGTAGGTTCCTCGCGACTAGCGGGAGATCGGTCGAGCAGTACTTC. Translation: CASSLGRFLATSGRSVEQYF.

CDR3: CASIAGFQETQYF. CDR3 sequence (DNA): TGTGCCTCAATAGCGGGATTTCAAGAGACCCAGTACTTC. V is TRBV30 and J is TRBJ2-5; 8 nucleotides agree with TRBD2. With V trimmed by 7 bases and J by 2 bases, 6 bases remained unmatched. Germline CDR1 reads GTSNPN; CDR2 reads SVGIG (reference sequence). This CDR3 has 13 residues. The complete variable domain, with remaining parts taken from reference TRBV30 and TRBJ2-5, reads SQTIHQWPATLVQPVGSPLSLECTVEGTSNPNLYWYRQAAGRGLQLLFYSVGIGQISSEVPQNLSASRPQDRQFILSSKKLLLSDSGFYLCASIAGFQETQYFGPGTRLLVL.

The chain carries TRBV12-5 and TRBJ1-2; tentative D call: TRBD1 (6 bases). CDR3 length: 18 amino acids. CDR1 is LGHNT and CDR2 is FRNRAP in the germline V gene. The V gene lost 3 bases and the J gene lost 8 bases, with 28 bases spanning the gap. CDR3 nucleotides: TGTGCTAGTGGTTTCGGAGGGGGTAACTATATCGGGAAAGGAGGCTACACCTTC. Its translation is CASGFGGGNYIGKGGYTF. Combining the CDR3 with reference TRBV12-5 and TRBJ1-2 gives the whole variable domain DARVTQTPRHKVTEMGQEVTMRCQPILGHNTVFWYRQTMMQGLELLAYFRNRAPLDDSGMPKDRFSAEMPDATLATLKIQPSEPRDSAVYFCASGFGGGNYIGKGGYTFGSGTRLTVV.

This clonotype was observed a handful of times. This chain joins TRBV6-1 and TRBJ1-6; possible D gene TRBD1, 6 bases. V lost 3 bases to trimming and J lost 7 bases, with 19 bases between them. The CDR3 has 17 residues. Germline V gives CDR1 MNHNS, CDR2 SASEGT. The CDR3 here is CASSDLIGRGGNSPLHF. The DNA of the CDR3 is TGTGCCAGCAGTGACCTCATTGGGAGAGGGGGGAATTCACCCCTCCACTTT.

V usage is TRBV4-1 and J usage is TRBJ2-7, with 7 bases lining up with TRBD2. Germline assignment: CDR1 MGHRA and CDR2 YSYEKL. V was pared by 5 bases and J by 6 bases, with 7 bases of the junction left unmatched. The CDR3 spans 13 residues. The CDR3 DNA reads TGCGCCAGCAGCACCCGACTAGCACTCGAGCAGTACTTC. It is translated as CASSTRLALEQYF.

This clonotype was recorded a few times. This chain connects TRBV2 to TRBJ2-3, with D tentatively TRBD1 (6 bases). The CDR3 runs to 14 residues. V lost 10 bases and J 6 bases, leaving 20 bases between the germline ends. Germline CDR1 is SNHLY and CDR2 is FYNNEI. CDR3 residues: CANHRDTVGDTQYF. CDR3 nucleotides: TGTGCCAACCACCGGGACACCGTTGGGGATACGCAGTATTTT. The variable domain in full, completed from reference TRBV2 and TRBJ2-3, reads EPEVTQTPSHQVTQMGQEVILRCVPISNHLYFYWYRQILGQKVEFLVSFYNNEISEKSEIFDDQFSVERPDGSNFTLKIRSTKLEDSAMYFCANHRDTVGDTQYFGPGTRLTVL.

V and J are TRBV12-3 or TRBV12-4 and TRBJ2-5; D might be TRBD2 (6 bases). Between the trimmed V and J ends, which lost 6 bases and 5 bases, there was a span of 16 bases. The CDR3 is 14 residues long. The CDR3 sequence is CASRWRGAGETQYF. CDR3 DNA: TGTGCCAGCAGATGGAGGGGCGCGGGCGAGACCCAGTACTTC.